The clone carrying this T cell receptor beta chain has a handful of counts. Its antigen is not known. Cells sorted as Tregs were CD4+, CD25+ and CD127-/low. The CDR3 is made up of 15 amino acids. Germline CDR1 is SGHKS and CDR2 is YYEKEE (reference sequence). Trimming took 0 bases from V and 9 from J, leaving 13 bases between them. After constant-region reverse-primer amplification, full-length variable regions underwent semi-nested PCR with Nested Universal Primer A. One entry per CDR3 protein results from TCRdb running MiXCR on the 5' RACE reads. Found here are fewer than 65,000 distinct CDR3 sequences, less than 25% of them singletons; the top ten hold 3.2%. Study outcomes and limitations: Whole repertoires were not studied in the larger cohort, only one V-J beta rearrangement. Tumor memory CD4+ T cell TCR gene usage was found to cluster with blood and lymph node memory CD4+ cells and with lymph node naive CD4+ cells. Tumor-infiltrating Treg TCR alpha and beta sequences overlapped most with tumor naive CD4+ T cells, then blood naive.

The V call is TRBV5-5, the J call TRBJ1-6, with D unresolved. The source of this sequence is a female donor with breast cancer. The sequenced sample was tumor-infiltrating Tregs sorted from the breast tumor. The DNA of the CDR3 is TGTGCCAGCAGCTTGGACGGGGATAGTTCTTCACCCCTCCACTTT. This translates into CASSLDGDSSSPLHF. Variable domain in full (rest from reference TRBV5-5 and TRBJ1-6): DAGVTQSPTHLIKTRGQQVTLRCSPISGHKSVSWYQQVLGQGPQFIFQYYEKEERGRGNFPDRFSARQFPNYSSELNVNALLLGDSALYLCASSLDGDSSSPLHFGNGTRLTVT.